This T cell receptor beta chain originates from a study of immune evolution from preneoplasia to lung adenocarcinoma. General study findings and limits: Later-stage lesions seemingly showed higher T cell density and diversity than normal lung. From normal lung to invasive adenocarcinoma, top clone frequencies appeared to decrease.

Trimming took 2 bases from V and 3 from J, leaving 16 bases between them. This CDR3 has 16 amino acids. From germline, CDR1 is LGHNA and CDR2 YNFKEQ. Assay: immunoSEQ multiplex PCR; the TCRdb copy retains only in-frame clones and omits some. The sample has roughly 4,600 clones, over 80% seen once; the top ten hold roughly 21%. Comments on this clone: What it binds is unknown.

H&E slides confirmed each diagnosis, reviewed by two pathologists independently. The chain recombines TRBV4-2 with TRBJ1-1; D unresolved. Sequencing input: FFPE adjacent normal lung tissue. The sequence was obtained from a donor at least 70 years old with lung adenocarcinoma. CDR3 in amino acids: CASSQIIFPRDTEAFF. In nucleotides, the CDR3 is TGTGCCAGCAGCCAAATTATATTTCCCCGGGACACTGAAGCTTTCTTT.